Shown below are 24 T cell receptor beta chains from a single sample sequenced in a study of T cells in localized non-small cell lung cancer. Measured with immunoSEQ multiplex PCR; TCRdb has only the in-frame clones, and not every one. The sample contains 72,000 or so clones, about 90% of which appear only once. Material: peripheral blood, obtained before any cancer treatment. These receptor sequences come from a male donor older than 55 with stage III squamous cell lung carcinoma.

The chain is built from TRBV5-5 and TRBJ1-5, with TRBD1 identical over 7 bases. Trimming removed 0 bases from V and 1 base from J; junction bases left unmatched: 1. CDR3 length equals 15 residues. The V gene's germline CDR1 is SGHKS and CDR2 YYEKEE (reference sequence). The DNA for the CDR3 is TGTGCCAGCAGCTTGGGGGACAGAAGCAATCAGCCCCAGCATTTT. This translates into CASSLGDRSNQPQHF.

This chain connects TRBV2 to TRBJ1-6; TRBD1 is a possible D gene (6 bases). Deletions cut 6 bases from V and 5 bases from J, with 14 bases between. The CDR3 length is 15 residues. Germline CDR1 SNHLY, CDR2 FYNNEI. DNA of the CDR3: TGTGCCAGCAGCCACAGGAGGGGGGATAATTCACCCCTCCACTTT. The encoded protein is CASSHRRGDNSPLHF.

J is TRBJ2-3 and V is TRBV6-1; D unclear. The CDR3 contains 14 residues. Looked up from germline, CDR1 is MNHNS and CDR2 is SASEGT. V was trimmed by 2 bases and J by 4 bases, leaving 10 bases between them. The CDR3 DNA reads TGTGCCAGCAGTGAAAAGATACAATCAGATACGCAGTATTTT. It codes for CASSEKIQSDTQYF.

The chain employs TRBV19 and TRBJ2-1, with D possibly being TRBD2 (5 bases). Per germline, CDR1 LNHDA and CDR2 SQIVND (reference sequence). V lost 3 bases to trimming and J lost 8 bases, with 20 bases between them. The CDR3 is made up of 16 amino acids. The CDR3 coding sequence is TGTGCCAGTAGTATTGGTACTCGGCGGGCACGGCATGAGCAGTTCTTC. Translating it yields CASSIGTRRARHEQFF.

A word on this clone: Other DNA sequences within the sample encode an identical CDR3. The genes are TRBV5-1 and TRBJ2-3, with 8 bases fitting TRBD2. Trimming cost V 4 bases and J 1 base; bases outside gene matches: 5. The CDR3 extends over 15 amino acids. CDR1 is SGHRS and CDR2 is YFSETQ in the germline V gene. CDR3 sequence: CASSLGGAGTDTQYF. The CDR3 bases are TGCGCCAGCAGCCTCGGGGGGGCGGGCACAGATACGCAGTATTTT.

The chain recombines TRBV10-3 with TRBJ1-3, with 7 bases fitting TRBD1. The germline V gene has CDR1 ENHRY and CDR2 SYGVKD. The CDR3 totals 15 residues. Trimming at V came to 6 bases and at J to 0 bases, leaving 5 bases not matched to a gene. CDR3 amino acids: CAIRGQAASGNTIYF. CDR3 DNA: TGTGCCATCAGAGGACAGGCGGCCTCTGGAAACACCATATATTTT.

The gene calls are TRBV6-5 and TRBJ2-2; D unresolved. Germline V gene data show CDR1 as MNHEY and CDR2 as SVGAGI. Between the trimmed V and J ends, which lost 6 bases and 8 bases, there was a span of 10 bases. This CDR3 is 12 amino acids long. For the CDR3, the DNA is TGTGCCAGCAGACTTGGGGTGGGGGAGCTGTTTTTT. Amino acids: CASRLGVGELFF.

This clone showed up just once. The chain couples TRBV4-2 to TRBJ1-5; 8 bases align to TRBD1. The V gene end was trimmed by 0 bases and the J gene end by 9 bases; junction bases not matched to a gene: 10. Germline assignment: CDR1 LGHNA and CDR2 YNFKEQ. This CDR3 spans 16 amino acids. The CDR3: CASSQEGGQGRWPQHF. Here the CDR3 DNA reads TGTGCCAGCAGCCAAGAGGGAGGACAGGGTAGATGGCCCCAGCATTTT.

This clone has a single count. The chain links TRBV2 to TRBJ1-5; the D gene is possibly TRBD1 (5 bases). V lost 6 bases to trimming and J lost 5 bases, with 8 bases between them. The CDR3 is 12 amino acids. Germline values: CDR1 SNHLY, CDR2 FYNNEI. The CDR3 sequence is CASSGQDQPQHF. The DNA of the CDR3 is TGTGCCAGCAGCGGACAAGATCAGCCCCAGCATTTT.

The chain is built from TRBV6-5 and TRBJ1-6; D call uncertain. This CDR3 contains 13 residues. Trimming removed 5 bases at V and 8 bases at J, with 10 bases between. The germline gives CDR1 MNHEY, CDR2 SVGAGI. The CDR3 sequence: CASSLSRDSPLHF. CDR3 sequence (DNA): TGTGCCAGCAGTCTGTCGCGGGATTCACCCCTCCACTTT.

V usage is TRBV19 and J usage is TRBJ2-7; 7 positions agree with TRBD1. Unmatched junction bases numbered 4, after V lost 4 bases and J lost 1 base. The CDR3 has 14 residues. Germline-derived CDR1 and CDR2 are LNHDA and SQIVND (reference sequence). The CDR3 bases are TGTGCCAGTAGTAATACGGGACAGTCCTACGAGCAGTACTTC. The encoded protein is CASSNTGQSYEQYF.

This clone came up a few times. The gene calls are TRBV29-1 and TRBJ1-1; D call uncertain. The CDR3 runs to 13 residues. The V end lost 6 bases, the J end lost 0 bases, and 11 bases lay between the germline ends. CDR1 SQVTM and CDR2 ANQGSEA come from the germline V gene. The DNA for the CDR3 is TGCAGCGTGAGAGACATGGTGAACACTGAAGCTTTCTTT. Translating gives CSVRDMVNTEAFF.

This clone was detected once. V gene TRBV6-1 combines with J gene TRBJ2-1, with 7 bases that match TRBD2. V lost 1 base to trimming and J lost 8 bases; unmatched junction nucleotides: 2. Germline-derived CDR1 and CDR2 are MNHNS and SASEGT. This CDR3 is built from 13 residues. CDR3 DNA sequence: TGTGCCAGCAGTGAAGTAGGGAGGGATGAGCAGTTCTTC. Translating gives CASSEVGRDEQFF.

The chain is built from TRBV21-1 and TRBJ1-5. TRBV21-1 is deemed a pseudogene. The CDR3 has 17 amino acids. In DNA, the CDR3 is TGTGCCAGCAGGCGGGGTAATAGGAAAGGTGGCAATCAGCCCCAGCATTTT. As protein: CASRRGNRKGGNQPQHF.

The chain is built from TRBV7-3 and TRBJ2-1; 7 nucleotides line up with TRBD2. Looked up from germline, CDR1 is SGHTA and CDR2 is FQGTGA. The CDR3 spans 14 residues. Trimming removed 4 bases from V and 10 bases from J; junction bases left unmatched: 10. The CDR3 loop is CASSSLGLVEEQFF. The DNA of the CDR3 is TGTGCCAGCAGCTCCCTAGGACTAGTCGAGGAGCAGTTCTTC.

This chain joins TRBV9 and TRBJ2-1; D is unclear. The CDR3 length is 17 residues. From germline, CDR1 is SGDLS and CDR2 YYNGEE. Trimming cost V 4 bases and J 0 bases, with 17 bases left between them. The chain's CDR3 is CASSPKLSESSYNEQFF. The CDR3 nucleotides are TGTGCCAGCAGCCCAAAGTTGTCGGAGAGCTCCTACAATGAGCAGTTCTTC.

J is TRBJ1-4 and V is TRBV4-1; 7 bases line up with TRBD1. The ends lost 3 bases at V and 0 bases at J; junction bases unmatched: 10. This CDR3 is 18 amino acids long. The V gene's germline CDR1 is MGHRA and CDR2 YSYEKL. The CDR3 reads CASSHTNRGASTNEKLFF. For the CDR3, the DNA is TGCGCCAGCAGCCACACCAACAGGGGCGCCTCAACTAATGAAAAACTGTTTTTT.

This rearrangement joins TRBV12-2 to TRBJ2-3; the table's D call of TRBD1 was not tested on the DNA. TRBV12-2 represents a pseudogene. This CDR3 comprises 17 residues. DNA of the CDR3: TGTGCAAGTCGCTTCTATCTTGAGGGGGCTAGTACAGATACGCAGTATTTT. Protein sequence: CASRFYLEGASTDTQYF.

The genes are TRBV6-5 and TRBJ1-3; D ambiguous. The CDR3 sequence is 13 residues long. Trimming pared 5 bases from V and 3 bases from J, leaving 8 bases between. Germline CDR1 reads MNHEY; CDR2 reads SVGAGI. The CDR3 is CASSPQVGNTIYF. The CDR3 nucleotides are TGTGCCAGCAGTCCTCAAGTTGGAAACACCATATATTTT.

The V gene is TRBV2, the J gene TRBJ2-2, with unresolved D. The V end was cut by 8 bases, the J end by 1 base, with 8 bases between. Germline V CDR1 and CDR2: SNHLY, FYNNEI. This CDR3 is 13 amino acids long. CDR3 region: CASQIGNTGELFF. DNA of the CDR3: TGTGCCAGCCAGATCGGGAACACCGGGGAGCTGTTTTTT.

CDR3 amino acids: CASSSSGASNYGYTF. CDR3 coding DNA: TGTGCCAGCAGCTCCTCGGGAGCATCTAACTATGGCTACACCTTC. The chain is built from TRBV5-5 and TRBJ1-2, with unresolved D. Trimming left V 3 bases short and J 0 bases short, with 12 bases between. CDR3 length: 15 amino acids. Per the germline V gene, CDR1 is SGHKS and CDR2 is YYEKEE (reference sequence). Filled out from reference TRBV5-5 and TRBJ1-2, the complete variable domain reads DAGVTQSPTHLIKTRGQQVTLRCSPISGHKSVSWYQQVLGQGPQFIFQYYEKEERGRGNFPDRFSARQFPNYSSELNVNALLLGDSALYLCASSSSGASNYGYTFGSGTRLTVV.

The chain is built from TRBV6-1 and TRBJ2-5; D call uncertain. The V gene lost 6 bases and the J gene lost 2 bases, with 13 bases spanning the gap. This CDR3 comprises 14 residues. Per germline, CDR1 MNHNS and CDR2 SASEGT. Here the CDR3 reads CASRTTRAQETQYF. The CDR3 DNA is TGTGCCAGCAGGACGACTCGGGCGCAAGAGACCCAGTACTTC.

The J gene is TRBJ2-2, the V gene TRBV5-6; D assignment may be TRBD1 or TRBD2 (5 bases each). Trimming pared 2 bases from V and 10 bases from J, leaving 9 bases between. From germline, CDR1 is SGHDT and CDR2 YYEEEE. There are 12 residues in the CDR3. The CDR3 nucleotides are TGTGCCAGCAGCTTTGGGGGAGAGGAGCTGTTTTTT. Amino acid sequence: CASSFGGEELFF.

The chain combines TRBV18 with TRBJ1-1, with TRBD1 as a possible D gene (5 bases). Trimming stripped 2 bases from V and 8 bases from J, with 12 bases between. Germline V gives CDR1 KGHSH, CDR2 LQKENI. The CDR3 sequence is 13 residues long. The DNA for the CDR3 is TGTGCCAGCTCACCAGGGACGGCCGGGGAAGCTTTCTTT. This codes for CASSPGTAGEAFF.